These 32 T cell receptor beta chains share one sample of origin, sequenced in a study of immune heterogeneity within non-small cell lung tumors. The TCR beta CDR3 region underwent multiplex PCR amplification with 32 V and 13 J primers. TCRdb analysed the multiplex PCR reads with MiXCR anew, one entry per CDR3 protein. The sample lists roughly 2,000 distinct CDR3 sequences, more than 25% seen once, with around 28% in the top ten. Template came from bulk tumor genomic DNA, at roughly 600 ng per sample. Every primary tumor yielded several biopsies, spaced far apart, that were taken during surgery. Patients with untreated, newly diagnosed non-small cell lung cancer underwent curative surgery. The sample comprised lung tumor tissue. These receptor sequences come from a man between 60 and 70 years old with non-small cell lung cancer.

Turning to this clonotype: At one of its ends the junction is not consistent with the germline gene, which may arise from a read error. This rearrangement joins TRBV15 to TRBJ2-2; D not certain. The CDR3 spans 17 residues. In germline, CDR1 is LNHNV, CDR2 YYDKDF (reference sequence). CDR3 protein: CATGSTTPPKSTGELFF. CDR3 DNA sequence: TGTGCCACCGGCAGTACAACACCTCCGAAGAGCACCGGGGAGCTGTTTTTT.

This clonotype is deemed medium-sized (0.01 to 0.1%). The chain recombines TRBV11-3 with TRBJ2-1; TRBD1 agrees at 7 bases. The CDR3 extends over 16 amino acids. V lost 4 bases and J lost 0; bases outside the gene matches: 6. The V gene's germline CDR1 is SGHNT and CDR2 YENEEA. This CDR3 is CASSSRGLGSYNEQFF. In DNA, the CDR3 is TGTGCCAGCAGCTCCAGGGGGTTGGGCTCCTACAATGAGCAGTTCTTC.

V is TRBV19 and J is TRBJ1-4; no clear D. The germline V and J ends were trimmed by 6 bases and 0 bases, with 8 bases remaining between them. The V gene's germline CDR1 is LNHDA and CDR2 SQIVND (reference sequence). The CDR3 totals 14 residues. The CDR3 nucleotides are TGTGCCAGTAGCTTCGGTGCAACTAATGAAAAACTGTTTTTT. The encoded protein is CASSFGATNEKLFF.

V is TRBV11-1 and J is TRBJ2-7; TRBD2 might be the D (5 bases). The CDR3 runs 16 residues. V dropped 2 bases and J dropped 0 bases, with 14 bases sitting between them. The germline gives CDR1 SGHAT, CDR2 FQDESV (reference sequence). The CDR3 DNA follows: TGTGCCAGCAGCTTACGGCCAGCGGTGAGCTCCTACGAGCAGTACTTC. Translating gives CASSLRPAVSSYEQYF.

This rearrangement joins TRBV11-3 to TRBJ2-2; D call uncertain. This CDR3 has 13 residues. V lost 2 bases, J lost 5 bases, and 6 bases lay in between. CDR1 is SGHNT, CDR2 YENEEA, per germline. CDR3 loop: CASSLRVTGELFF. CDR3 nucleotides: TGTGCCAGCAGCTTAAGAGTAACCGGGGAGCTGTTTTTT.

This clonotype is medium-sized in the sample. The V call is TRBV2, the J call TRBJ1-1, with D hard to call. Trimming took 5 bases from V and 1 from J, leaving 5 bases between them. The CDR3 contains 12 residues. Per the germline V gene, CDR1 is SNHLY and CDR2 is FYNNEI. CDR3 sequence: CASSPGNTEAFF. CDR3 nucleotides: TGTGCCAGCAGTCCAGGGAACACTGAAGCTTTCTTT.

This clonotype occurred a few times. V usage is TRBV20-1 and J usage is TRBJ2-1; TRBD2 aligns across 8 bases. This CDR3 is 15 amino acids long. Germline CDR1 is DFQATT and CDR2 is SNEGSKA (reference sequence). V lost 6 bases and J lost 6; bases outside the gene matches: 13. CDR3 coding DNA: TGCAGTGCCTTTAATCCGGGAGGGCCCGCCAATGAGCAGTTCTTC. Encoded protein: CSAFNPGGPANEQFF.

To note about this clonotype: This CDR3 is missing its conserved last phenylalanine or tryptophan, likely due to a read error. It is unclear where the CDR3 begins or ends on the DNA, so no DNA is shown, and the CDR3 is as TCRdb lists it. This rearrangement joins TRBV6-2 or TRBV6-3 to TRBJ2-3; the tabulated D call, TRBD2, remains unverified against the DNA. Ends included, the CDR3 has 15 residues. Germline V gene data show CDR1 as MNHEY and CDR2 as SVGEGT. The CDR3 here is CASSGNLRSEQYVGP.

Only a few counts were recorded for this clonotype. One end of the junction varies from germline; a read error may be responsible. The V gene is TRBV6-4, the J gene TRBJ1-6; no clear D gene. CDR1 MRHNA and CDR2 SNTAGT come from the germline V gene. This CDR3 has 14 amino acids. The CDR3 loop reads CASSESGMGSPPHF. CDR3 in DNA: TGTGCCAGCAGTGAATCTGGGATGGGCTCACCCCCCCACTTT.

This clonotype was seen a handful of times. This chain connects TRBV5-1 to TRBJ2-1, with D maybe TRBD1 (6 bases). CDR3 size: 17 residues. The V and J ends lost 3 bases and 3 bases respectively, with 19 bases between them. CDR1 and CDR2 (germline): SGHRS, YFSETQ. Here the CDR3 reads CASSSGTTEAFYNEQFF. CDR3 nucleotide sequence: TGCGCCAGCAGCTCCGGGACAACCGAAGCGTTCTACAATGAGCAGTTCTTC.

By sample share, this clonotype is large. Here the CDR3 reads CASSFAAGVTDTQYF. The CDR3 bases are TGTGCCAGCAGTTTTGCGGCGGGAGTTACAGATACGCAGTATTTT. J is TRBJ2-3 and V is TRBV27; 7 bases fit TRBD2. In germline, CDR1 is MNHEY, CDR2 SMNVEV (reference sequence). V shed 3 bases, J shed 3 bases, and the junction held 6 bases outside the gene matches. The CDR3 contains 15 residues.

Concerning this clonotype: This may be a read error, as it is one base from a much larger clone. The rearrangement links TRBV27 to TRBJ1-6, with 7 bases matching TRBD1. V lost 5 bases and J lost 8; bases outside the gene matches: 6. This CDR3 is built from 14 residues. CDR1 and CDR2 from the germline V gene are MNHEY and SMNVEV (reference sequence). The CDR3 DNA reads as TGTGCCAGCAGTCCCGGGACAGCATATTCACCCCTCCACTTT. This codes for CASSPGTAYSPLHF.

This chain links TRBV20-1 with TRBJ2-1; D is perhaps TRBD1 or TRBD2 (5 bases each). From germline, CDR1 is DFQATT and CDR2 SNEGSKA (reference sequence). Trimming cost V 5 bases and J 4 bases, with 24 bases left between them. This CDR3 contains 17 residues. The CDR3 DNA reads as TGCAGTGCTGTGGGACCTAGGTCTTTAGGGCTTTACAATGAGCAGTTCTTC. This codes for CSAVGPRSLGLYNEQFF.

This clonotype has just a few counts. The V and J genes are TRBV20-1 and TRBJ2-3; D call uncertain. CDR1 is DFQATT, CDR2 SNEGSKA, per germline (reference sequence). V dropped 2 bases and J dropped 6 bases, with 6 bases sitting between them. This CDR3 spans 11 amino acids. The CDR3: CSARFADTQYF. The CDR3, as DNA: TGCAGTGCTAGATTCGCCGATACGCAGTATTTT.

The chain is built from TRBV7-9 and TRBJ2-2; tentatively, D is TRBD1 (6 bases). CDR1 is SEHNR, CDR2 FQNEAQ, per germline (reference sequence). The CDR3 covers 14 residues. V lost 5 bases and J 5 bases, leaving 12 bases between the germline ends. CDR3 DNA sequence: TGTGCCAGCAGCCCGAGGACAGAAACCGGGGAGCTGTTTTTT. It is translated as CASSPRTETGELFF.

This clonotype has only a few counts. The CDR3 nucleotides read TGTGCCAGCAGCTTAGGAGGGGGATCTGGAAACACCATATATTTT. Translated: CASSLGGGSGNTIYF. J is TRBJ1-3 and V is TRBV7-8; D might be TRBD1 (6 bases). The germline CDR1 and CDR2 sequences are SGHVS and FQNEAQ. The CDR3 extends over 15 amino acids. The V and J ends lost 1 base and 1 base respectively, with 8 bases between them.

By share, this clonotype counts as medium-sized (0.01 to 0.1%). CDR3 sequence reads: CASSIGDSGANVLTF. In DNA form, the CDR3 reads TGTGCCAGTAGTATCGGGGACTCTGGGGCCAACGTCCTGACTTTC. The chain carries TRBV19 and TRBJ2-6, with D tentatively TRBD2 (5 bases). Between the trimmed V and J ends, which lost 3 bases and 0 bases, there was a span of 6 bases. Germline V gene lookup returns CDR1 LNHDA and CDR2 SQIVND (reference sequence). This CDR3 is 15 amino acids long.

The chain uses TRBV15 and TRBJ1-3; TRBD1 matches at 7 bases. Germline CDR1 and CDR2: LNHNV and YYDKDF (reference sequence). The V and J ends lost 3 bases and 0 bases, in that order; junction bases with no gene match: 5. There are 16 residues in the CDR3. The CDR3 DNA reads as TGTGCCACCAGCAGCCCCGGGACAGACTCTGGAAACACCATATATTTT. Residues: CATSSPGTDSGNTIYF.

This clonotype was seen a handful of times. CDR3 amino acids: CAISLDLAKNIQYF. The CDR3 bases are TGTGCCATCAGCCTAGATTTAGCCAAAAACATTCAGTACTTC. V usage is TRBV10-3 and J usage is TRBJ2-4; D is ambiguous. The CDR3 consists of 14 residues. The ends were cut back, 6 bases at V and 0 bases at J, with 9 bases in the middle. Per the germline V gene, CDR1 is ENHRY and CDR2 is SYGVKD.

In its sample, this clonotype is medium-sized. The gene calls are TRBV20-1 and TRBJ2-7, with D tentatively TRBD2 (5 bases). Germline assignment: CDR1 DFQATT and CDR2 SNEGSKA (reference sequence). V lost 0 bases and J 0 bases, leaving 21 bases between the germline ends. The CDR3 totals 18 residues. The CDR3 is CSARDQTRPSRSSYEQYF. CDR3 nucleotide sequence: TGCAGTGCTAGAGATCAGACCCGACCTAGCAGGAGCTCCTACGAGCAGTACTTC.

The sample holds a few counts of this clonotype. V gene TRBV20-1 combines with J gene TRBJ1-2; tentative D call: TRBD1 (5 bases). This CDR3 has 11 amino acids. Germline CDR1 DFQATT, CDR2 SNEGSKA (reference sequence). The CDR3 here is CTGAGGYGYTF. Here the CDR3 DNA reads TGCACTGGGGCCGGGGGCTATGGCTACACCTTC.

The CDR3: CASSIDRGRETQYF. CDR3 sequence (DNA): TGCGCCAGCAGCATAGACAGGGGGCGGGAGACCCAGTACTTC. This chain links TRBV5-1 with TRBJ2-5; 10 nucleotides line up with TRBD1. The CDR3 consists of 14 residues. J lost 5 bases, V lost 4 bases, and 5 bases had no gene match. Germline-derived CDR1 and CDR2 are SGHRS and YFSETQ.

This rearrangement joins TRBV5-5 to TRBJ2-5; D call uncertain. The V gene lost 8 bases and the J gene lost 3 bases, with 20 bases spanning the gap. The CDR3 loop spans 15 amino acids. Germline CDR1 SGHKS, CDR2 YYEKEE (reference sequence). This CDR3 reads CASRTWRSSKETQYF. CDR3 coding DNA: TGTGCCAGTCGGACCTGGCGGAGTTCCAAAGAGACCCAGTACTTC. Drawing the rest from reference TRBV5-5 and TRBJ2-5, the complete variable domain is DAGVTQSPTHLIKTRGQQVTLRCSPISGHKSVSWYQQVLGQGPQFIFQYYEKEERGRGNFPDRFSARQFPNYSSELNVNALLLGDSALYLCASRTWRSSKETQYFGPGTRLLVL.

This rearrangement joins TRBV2 to TRBJ2-2; either TRBD1 or TRBD2 may fit D (6 bases each). With 2 bases removed from V and 0 bases from J, the gap between germline ends came to 10 bases. Germline V gene lookup returns CDR1 SNHLY and CDR2 FYNNEI. The CDR3 is made up of 16 amino acids. CDR3 protein: CASSEPRGANTGELFF. In DNA form, the CDR3 reads TGTGCCAGCAGTGAACCGAGGGGGGCGAACACCGGGGAGCTGTTTTTT.

This clonotype turned up a few times. The chain has TRBV7-9 and TRBJ1-1; 8 nucleotides line up with TRBD1. Unmatched junction bases numbered 7, after V lost 5 bases and J lost 5 bases. Germline V lookup: CDR1 SEHNR, CDR2 FQNEAQ (reference sequence). The CDR3 runs to 14 residues. This chain's CDR3 is CASSPRTGWTEAFF. CDR3 bases: TGTGCCAGCAGCCCTCGGACAGGGTGGACTGAAGCTTTCTTT.

The rearrangement joins TRBV10-2 to TRBJ2-7; 8 bases are shared with TRBD1. J gave up 7 bases and V 11 bases, and 10 bases lay outside the gene matches. From germline, CDR1 is WSHSY and CDR2 SAAADI. The CDR3 sequence is 12 residues long. This CDR3 reads CAAGTGGVEQYF. In DNA, the CDR3 is TGCGCCGCCGGGACAGGCGGCGTAGAGCAGTACTTC.

This clonotype was counted a few times. CDR3 loop: CASSVGMRDFVGNEQFF. For the CDR3, the DNA is TGTGCCAGCAGCGTAGGAATGCGGGACTTTGTGGGAAATGAGCAGTTCTTC. This sequence joins TRBV9 and TRBJ2-1; TRBD2 is a possible D gene (6 bases). The CDR3 runs to 17 residues. Per the germline V gene, CDR1 is SGDLS and CDR2 is YYNGEE. Trimming pared 0 bases from V and 7 bases from J, leaving 20 bases between. Filled out from reference TRBV9 and TRBJ2-1, the complete variable domain reads DSGVTQTPKHLITATGQRVTLRCSPRSGDLSVYWYQQSLDQGLQFLIQYYNGEERAKGNILERFSAQQFPDLHSELNLSSLELGDSALYFCASSVGMRDFVGNEQFFGPGTRLTVL.

The rearrangement joins TRBV10-3 to TRBJ2-7; no clear D gene. This CDR3 spans 14 amino acids. Germline values: CDR1 ENHRY, CDR2 SYGVKD. The V end lost 0 bases, the J end lost 3 bases, and 9 bases lay between the germline ends. This CDR3 reads CAISESRSSYEQYF. The CDR3 nucleotides read TGTGCCATCAGTGAGTCGCGATCCAGCTACGAGCAGTACTTC.

This chain connects TRBV19 to TRBJ1-1; a weak D match, TRBD1 (5 bases). Germline lookup yields CDR1 LNHDA and CDR2 SQIVND (reference sequence). CDR3 length: 13 residues. Trimming took off 2 bases at V and 7 bases at J, with 11 bases between the two ends. For the CDR3, the DNA is TGTGCCAGTAGTATACAGGGTGTCGGTGAAGCTTTCTTT. It is translated as CASSIQGVGEAFF.

This clonotype came up a few times. The chain carries TRBV9 and TRBJ2-5; D call uncertain. The germline V and J ends were trimmed by 4 bases and 5 bases, with 15 bases remaining between them. The CDR3 has 14 residues. CDR1 is SGDLS and CDR2 is YYNGEE in the germline V gene. The CDR3 sequence is CASSTRADGETQYF. The CDR3 region has the DNA TGTGCCAGCAGCACCCGGGCGGACGGGGAGACCCAGTACTTC.

CDR3 coding DNA: TGTGCCAGCAGCGTAGTCGGCGGCACCGGGGAGCTGTTTTTT. Encoded protein: CASSVVGGTGELFF. V and J are TRBV9 and TRBJ2-2, with unresolved D. The V gene's germline CDR1 is SGDLS and CDR2 YYNGEE. The CDR3 runs 14 residues. Trimming removed 0 bases at V and 4 bases at J, with 7 bases between.

This clonotype was detected only a few times. CDR3 bases: TGCGCCAGCAGCCAACCGCTCGGGGACAGGGGTCCCGAGACCCAGTACTTC. Protein sequence: CASSQPLGDRGPETQYF. The chain has TRBV5-1 and TRBJ2-5, with 10 bases lining up with TRBD1. V lost 4 bases, J lost 5 bases, and 14 bases stayed unmatched. CDR1 SGHRS and CDR2 YFSETQ come from the germline V gene. The CDR3 covers 17 residues.